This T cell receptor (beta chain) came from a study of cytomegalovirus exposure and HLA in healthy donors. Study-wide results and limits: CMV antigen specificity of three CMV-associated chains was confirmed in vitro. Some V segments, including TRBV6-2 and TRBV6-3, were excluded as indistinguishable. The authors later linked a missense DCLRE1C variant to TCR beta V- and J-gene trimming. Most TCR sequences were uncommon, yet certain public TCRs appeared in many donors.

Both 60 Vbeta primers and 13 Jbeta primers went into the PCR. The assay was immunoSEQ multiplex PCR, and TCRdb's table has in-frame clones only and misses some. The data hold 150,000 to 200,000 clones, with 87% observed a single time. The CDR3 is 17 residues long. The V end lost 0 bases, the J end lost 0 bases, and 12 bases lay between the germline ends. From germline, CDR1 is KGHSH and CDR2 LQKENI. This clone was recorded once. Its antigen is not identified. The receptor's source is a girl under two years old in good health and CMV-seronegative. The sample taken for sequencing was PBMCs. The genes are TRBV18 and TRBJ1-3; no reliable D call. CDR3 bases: TGTGCCAGCTCACCACCGGCCGAAGGAGACTCTGGAAACACCATATATTTT. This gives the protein CASSPPAEGDSGNTIYF. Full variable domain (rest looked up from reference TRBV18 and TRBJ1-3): NAGVMQNPRHLVRRRGQEARLRCSPMKGHSHVYWYRQLPEEGLKFMVYLQKENIIDESGMPKERFSAEFPKEGPSILRIQQVVRGDSAAYFCASSPPAEGDSGNTIYFGEGSWLTVV.